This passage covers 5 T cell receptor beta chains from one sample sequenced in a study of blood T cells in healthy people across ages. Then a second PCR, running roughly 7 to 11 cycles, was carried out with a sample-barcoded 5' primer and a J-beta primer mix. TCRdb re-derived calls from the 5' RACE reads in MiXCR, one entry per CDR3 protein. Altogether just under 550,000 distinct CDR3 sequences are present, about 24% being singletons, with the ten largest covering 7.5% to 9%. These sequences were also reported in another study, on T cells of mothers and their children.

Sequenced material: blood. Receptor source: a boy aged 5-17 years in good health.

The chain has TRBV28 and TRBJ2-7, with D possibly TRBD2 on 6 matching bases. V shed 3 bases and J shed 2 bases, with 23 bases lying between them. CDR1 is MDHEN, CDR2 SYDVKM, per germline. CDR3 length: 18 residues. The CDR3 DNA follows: TGTGCCAGCAGTTTGGTGAACCGGAGGGTCCGACTAGCCTACGAGCAGTACTTC. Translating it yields CASSLVNRRVRLAYEQYF.

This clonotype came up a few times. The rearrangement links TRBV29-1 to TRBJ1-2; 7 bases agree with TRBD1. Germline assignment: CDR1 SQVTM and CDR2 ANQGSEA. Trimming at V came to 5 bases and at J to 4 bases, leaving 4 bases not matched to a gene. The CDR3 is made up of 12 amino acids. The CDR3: CSVWTGRYGYTF. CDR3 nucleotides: TGCAGCGTTTGGACAGGACGCTATGGCTACACCTTC.

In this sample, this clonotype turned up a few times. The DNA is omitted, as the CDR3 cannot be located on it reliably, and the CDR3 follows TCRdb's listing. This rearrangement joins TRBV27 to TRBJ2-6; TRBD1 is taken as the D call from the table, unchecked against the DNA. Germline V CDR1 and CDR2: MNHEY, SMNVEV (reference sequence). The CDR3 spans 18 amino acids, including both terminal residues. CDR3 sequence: CASSSSTGTHSGANVLTF.

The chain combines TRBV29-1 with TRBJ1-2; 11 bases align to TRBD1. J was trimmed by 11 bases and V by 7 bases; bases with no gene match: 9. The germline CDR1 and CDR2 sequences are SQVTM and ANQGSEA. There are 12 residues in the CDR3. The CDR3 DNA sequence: TGCAGCGCTAGACGGGACAGGGGGTCGTACACCTTC. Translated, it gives CSARRDRGSYTF. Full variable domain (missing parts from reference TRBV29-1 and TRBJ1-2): SAVISQKPSRDICQRGTSLTIQCQVDSQVTMMFWYRQQPGQSLTLIATANQGSEATYESGFVIDKFPISRPNLTFSTLTVSNMSPEDSSIYLCSARRDRGSYTFGSGTRLTVV.

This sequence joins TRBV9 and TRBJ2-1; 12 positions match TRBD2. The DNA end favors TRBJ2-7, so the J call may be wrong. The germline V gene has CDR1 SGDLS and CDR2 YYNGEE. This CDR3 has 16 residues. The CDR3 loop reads CASSTWTSGNIYEQYF. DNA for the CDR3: TGTGCCAGCAGCACCTGGACTAGCGGGAACATCTACGAGCAGTACTTC.